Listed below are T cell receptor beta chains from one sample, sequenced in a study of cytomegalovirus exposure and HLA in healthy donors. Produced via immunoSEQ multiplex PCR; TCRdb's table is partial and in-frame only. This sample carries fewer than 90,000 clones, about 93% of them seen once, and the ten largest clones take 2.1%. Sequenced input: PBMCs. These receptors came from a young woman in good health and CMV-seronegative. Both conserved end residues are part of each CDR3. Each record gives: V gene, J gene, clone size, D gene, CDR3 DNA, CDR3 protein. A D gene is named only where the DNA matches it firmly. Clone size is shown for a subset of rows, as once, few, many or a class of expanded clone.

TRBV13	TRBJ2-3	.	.	TGTGCCAGCAGCTTACTTGGTCAGGCTGGAGATACGCAGTATTTT	CASSLLGQAGDTQYF
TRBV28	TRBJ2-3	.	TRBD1	TGTGCCAGCAGTGAAGAGACAGGGCCTAGCACAGATACGCAGTATTTT	CASSEETGPSTDTQYF
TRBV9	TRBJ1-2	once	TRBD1	TGTGCCAGCAGCCTCCACGGACAGGGTGGCTACACCTTC	CASSLHGQGGYTF
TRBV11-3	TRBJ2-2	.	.	TGTGCCAGCGCCCCCTTTAGCAGCACGAACACCGGGGAGCTGTTTTTT	CASAPFSSTNTGELFF
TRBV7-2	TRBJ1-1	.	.	TGTGCCAGCAGCTCCCTCAGGACGGGGGTTATGGAAGCTTTCTTT	CASSSLRTGVMEAFF
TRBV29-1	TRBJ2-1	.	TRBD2	TGCAGCTCCCTCCAGATTGCTACTAGCGGGGAGCAGTTCTTC	CSSLQIATSGEQFF
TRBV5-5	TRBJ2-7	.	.	TGTGCCAGCAGCTTCCCAAAGGGATGGGAGGACGAGCAGTACTTC	CASSFPKGWEDEQYF
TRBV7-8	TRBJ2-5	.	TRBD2	TGTGCTTCAACGGCGGGAGCCTATCAAGAGACCCAGTACTTC	CASTAGAYQETQYF
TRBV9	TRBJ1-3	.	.	TGTGCCAGCAGCGTAGACTTGGGAAACACCATATATTTT	CASSVDLGNTIYF
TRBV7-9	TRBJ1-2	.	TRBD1	TGTGCCAGCAGCTTAGTAGCAGGGGGCCCCTATGGCTACACCTTC	CASSLVAGGPYGYTF